This section outlines one T cell receptor beta chain sequence together with its context. Its antigen remains unknown. One junction end disagrees with the germline gene, perhaps due to a read error. TCRdb reprocessed the PCR reads via MiXCR and lists one record per CDR3 protein. The sample carries a few hundred thousand distinct CDR3 sequences, around 23% recorded once. Libraries for naive CD8 T cells, which were made from around 20,000 to 1,000,000 sorted cells, drew on 10%, 30% or 50% of the RNA. This sample was included in a study of molecular identifiers for immune sequencing clone quantification. Study-wide context: Replicate experiments took RNA from 20,000 or 100,000 naive CD8 cells, divided it five ways and sequenced four. Findings and caveats of the study: Barcodes shared by identical TCR molecules could lead to underestimated sizes of highly expanded clones. Jurkat TCR RNA from one cell was spiked into about a million naive cells, and it was reportedly detectable there.

Per the germline V gene, CDR1 is SGHAT and CDR2 is FQDESV (reference sequence). The length of the CDR3 is 13 residues. The V gene is TRBV11-1, the J gene TRBJ2-7; D is unclear. The source of this sequence is a human donor in good health. Some libraries in this study had Jurkat cell RNA spiked in. The sequencing input was naive CD8+ T cells from blood, with Jurkat cell RNA spiked in. Subset in this sample: FACS-sorted CD8+CD4-CCR7+CD45RA+ naive T cells. CDR3 in DNA: TGTGCCAGCAGCTTAAAGCAACTATCCGAGCAGTGCTTC. Protein: CASSLKQLSEQCF.